This T cell receptor beta chain emerged from a study of cytomegalovirus exposure and HLA in healthy donors. Study conclusions and caveats: The authors assumed roughly uniform sequencing depth across donors for presence/absence analyses. Immune exposure was documented only through CMV serostatus. The number of N-insertions in an Asian-associated ancestry cluster was reportedly below the 666-donor mean in a later analysis.

13 Jbeta primers and 60 Vbeta primers were used for the PCR. Sequenced by immunoSEQ multiplex PCR; TCRdb stores in-frame clones only, minus some. Of some 150,000 clones in the sample, 82% were seen once. This clone has a single count. Antigen: not known. CDR1 and CDR2 (germline): SQVTM, ANQGSEA. The junction had 8 bases not matched to a gene; V was cut back by 5 bases and J by 6 bases. This CDR3 has 14 residues. This clonotype originated in a man between 18 and 29 years old in good health and CMV-seropositive. The chain carries TRBV29-1 and TRBJ2-1, with 9 positions matching TRBD2. The sequenced sample was PBMCs. This CDR3 reads CSVLLGLAINEQFF. DNA for the CDR3: TGCAGCGTTCTACTAGGACTAGCGATCAATGAGCAGTTCTTC.